This T cell receptor (beta chain) was sequenced during a study of blood T cell repertoires in COVID-19. The overall study: PBMCs, B-cell-depleted T cells, or T cells provided the cDNA or gDNA that made up the material.

Produced via immunoSEQ multiplex PCR; TCRdb's table is partial and in-frame only. The table has 250,000 to 350,000 clones, 80% to 90% seen once. This clonotype originated in a woman between 70 and 85 years old with COVID-19, enrolled during active disease. Specimen: peripheral blood.

CDR3 bases: TGTGCCAGCTCACTACAGGGGGCCGCTGGGGCCAACGTCCTGACTTTC. Protein: CASSLQGAAGANVLTF. The chain couples TRBV18 to TRBJ2-6, with TRBD1 identical over 9 bases. In germline, CDR1 is KGHSH, CDR2 LQKENI. This CDR3 has 16 amino acids. The junction had 3 bases not matched to a gene; V was cut back by 4 bases and J by 2 bases.